This T cell receptor beta chain emerged from a study of shared clonotypes between healthy human individuals. Genomic DNA came from tens of millions of PBMCs in unsorted samples. Researchers divided each subset's genomic DNA evenly across several immunoSEQ plates. Spread over ten immunoSEQ deep assay plates, unsorted PBMC DNA underwent sequencing. Measured with immunoSEQ multiplex PCR; TCRdb has only the in-frame clones, and not every one. The table lists 400,000 to 500,000 clones, around 80% of them singletons, with approximately 12% in the top ten. The receptor was isolated from a woman aged 40 to 50 in good health. Some clones in this sample may be carry-over from other donors' samples. Sequencing used PBMCs.

Written as DNA, the CDR3 is TGTGCCAGTAGTAAGGCCGCGTGGGTATCTGGGGCCAACGTCCTGACTTTC. Protein: CASSKAAWVSGANVLTF. The J gene is TRBJ2-6, the V gene TRBV19, with D unresolved. Germline V gives CDR1 LNHDA, CDR2 SQIVND (reference sequence). This CDR3 region has 17 residues. The V and J ends lost 4 bases and 1 base respectively, with 14 bases between them.